A single sample is the source of the 21 T cell receptor beta chains below, sequenced in a study of T cells in Graves' hyperthyroidism and ophthalmopathy. RNA transcripts were the template for amplifying TCR beta CDR3 regions. TCR CDR3 regions were first amplified by RT-PCR with HTBI primers. Each CDR3 protein is one row after TCRdb ran MiXCR on the multiplex PCR reads. Counted here are about 640,000 distinct CDR3 sequences, 14% occurring once; the ten biggest clones make up about 12%. The sample was blood. The receptors come from a woman between 45 and 65 years old with Graves' ophthalmopathy.

This chain uses TRBV30 with TRBJ1-1; 9 nucleotides align to TRBD1. Per the germline V gene, CDR1 is GTSNPN and CDR2 is SVGIG (reference sequence). The CDR3 sequence is 15 residues long. Losses at the gene ends were 8 bases for V and 11 bases for J; bases not matched to a gene: 21. CDR3 sequence (DNA): TGTGCCCGGACTCATACGGGACAGGGCCCCCCCTGGGCTTTCTTT. Translated: CARTHTGQGPPWAFF. Supplemented by reference TRBV30 and TRBJ1-1, the full variable domain reads SQTIHQWPATLVQPVGSPLSLECTVEGTSNPNLYWYRQAAGRGLQLLFYSVGIGQISSEVPQNLSASRPQDRQFILSSKKLLLSDSGFYLCARTHTGQGPPWAFFGQGTRLTVV.

The chain employs TRBV12-3 or TRBV12-4 and TRBJ1-1; no firm D call. Between the trimmed V and J ends, which lost 1 base and 3 bases, there was a span of 6 bases. CDR3 length: 13 residues. Here the CDR3 reads CASSLGRHTEAFF. DNA for the CDR3: TGTGCCAGCAGTTTAGGTAGGCACACTGAAGCTTTCTTT.

This clonotype turned up a few times. This sequence joins TRBV9 and TRBJ2-6; 8 positions match TRBD1. CDR1 is SGDLS, CDR2 YYNGEE, per germline. The CDR3 is 16 residues long. In DNA, the CDR3 is TGTGTCGAGGGAACAGGGGGAAGCTCTGGGGCCAACGTCCTGACTTTC. Protein sequence: CVEGTGGSSGANVLTF.

Many counts were recorded for this clonotype. V is TRBV28 and J is TRBJ1-1; D possibly corresponds to TRBD1 (5 bases). V lost 3 bases and J lost 1, with 21 bases in between. CDR1 and CDR2 from the germline V gene are MDHEN and SYDVKM. This CDR3 contains 18 residues. For the CDR3, the DNA is TGTGCCAGCAGTTTCTCCGGAGGGGCGGGGAGTTCGAACACTGAAGCTTTCTTT. Amino acid sequence: CASSFSGGAGSSNTEAFF.

This clonotype was detected ten times or more. This chain connects TRBV28 to TRBJ2-1; 12 bases map to TRBD2. This CDR3 spans 18 amino acids. V lost 4 bases and J lost 0; bases outside the gene matches: 7. Germline V CDR1 and CDR2: MDHEN, SYDVKM. Here the CDR3 reads CASSSPWTSGNSYNEQFF. The CDR3 DNA reads TGTGCCAGCAGTTCGCCTTGGACTAGCGGGAACTCCTACAATGAGCAGTTCTTC.

This clonotype came up many times. The rearrangement links TRBV28 to TRBJ2-5; D may correspond to TRBD1 or TRBD2 (6 bases each). The CDR3 is made up of 20 amino acids. CDR1 and CDR2 (germline): MDHEN, SYDVKM. Trimming stripped 6 bases from V and 5 bases from J, with 34 bases between. The CDR3 region has the DNA TGTGCCAGCAGCTACCAGTGGGGGGCCTGGGGACGTGACTCGGGGGAGACCCAGTACTTC. It codes for CASSYQWGAWGRDSGETQYF.

In this sample, this clonotype turned up many times. The rearrangement joins TRBV7-9 to TRBJ2-7; 8 nucleotides agree with TRBD1. CDR3 length: 15 amino acids. Germline values: CDR1 SEHNR, CDR2 FQNEAQ (reference sequence). V was clipped by 3 bases and J by 2 bases; unmatched bases: 6. CDR3 DNA sequence: TGTGCCAGCAGCTTTCCGGGACAGGCAGCCTACGAGCAGTACTTC. Translating it yields CASSFPGQAAYEQYF.

This clonotype was detected many times. The chain is built from TRBV30 and TRBJ1-4, with 9 bases lining up with TRBD1. CDR1 and CDR2 from the germline V gene are GTSNPN and SVGIG (reference sequence). The V gene end was trimmed by 0 bases and the J gene end by 8 bases; junction bases not matched to a gene: 7. This CDR3 has 15 amino acids. The CDR3 spells CAWSVVTGGVEKLFF. CDR3 nucleotides: TGTGCCTGGAGTGTAGTCACAGGGGGCGTAGAAAAACTGTTTTTT.

The rearrangement links TRBV5-4 to TRBJ2-2, with 7 bases fitting TRBD1. V lost 2 bases, J lost 6 bases, and 4 bases stayed unmatched. The CDR3 runs to 14 residues. Germline-derived CDR1 and CDR2 are SGHNT and YYREEE (reference sequence). The CDR3 loop is CASSLKTGSGELFF. As DNA, the CDR3 is TGTGCCAGCAGCTTAAAGACAGGGTCCGGGGAGCTGTTTTTT.

This clonotype was detected ten times or more. J is TRBJ1-2 and V is TRBV28; 7 nucleotides align to TRBD1. The trim removed 4 bases at V and 5 bases at J, leaving 7 bases unmatched. CDR1 is MDHEN and CDR2 is SYDVKM in the germline V gene. The length of the CDR3 is 14 residues. The CDR3 reads CASSSPGQSYGYTF. In DNA, the CDR3 is TGTGCCAGCAGTTCTCCGGGACAGTCATATGGCTACACCTTC.

This clonotype was recorded at least ten times. The rearrangement links TRBV28 to TRBJ1-5; 7 nucleotides line up with TRBD1. CDR3 size: 16 residues. Looked up from germline, CDR1 is MDHEN and CDR2 is SYDVKM. Germline trimming cut 5 bases from V and 2 bases from J; bases unmatched to any gene: 9. CDR3 amino acids: CASSPHLQGGNQPQHF. The CDR3 nucleotides are TGTGCCAGCAGTCCCCACCTTCAGGGGGGCAATCAGCCCCAGCATTTT.

This clonotype came up a few times. The chain combines TRBV20-1 with TRBJ2-1, with D tentatively TRBD2 (6 bases). Trimming removed 0 bases at V and 3 bases at J, with 15 bases between. This CDR3 region has 16 residues. Germline lookup yields CDR1 DFQATT and CDR2 SNEGSKA (reference sequence). In nucleotides, the CDR3 is TGCAGTGCTAGAGAGGGGGGAGGCAGACACTACAATGAGCAGTTCTTC. This gives the protein CSAREGGGRHYNEQFF.

This clonotype was counted at least ten times. The rearrangement links TRBV20-1 to TRBJ2-5; 11 bases fit TRBD2. V shed 1 base, J shed 7 bases, and the junction held 26 bases outside the gene matches. This CDR3 comprises 21 residues. Germline CDR1 reads DFQATT; CDR2 reads SNEGSKA (reference sequence). In DNA form, the CDR3 reads TGCAGTGCTAGAGTCCTACCCAGACCGGGACTAGCGGCCGAGGGGAAAGGGACCCAGTACTTC. It codes for CSARVLPRPGLAAEGKGTQYF.

The chain carries TRBV4-2 and TRBJ2-7; D possibly corresponds to TRBD2 (6 bases). The germline CDR1 and CDR2 sequences are LGHNA and YNFKEQ. The CDR3 is made up of 17 amino acids. V dropped 0 bases and J dropped 0 bases, with 15 bases sitting between them. CDR3 DNA sequence: TGTGCCAGCAGCCAAGAGGGGGGACGGAAAAGCTCCTACGAGCAGTACTTC. Translated: CASSQEGGRKSSYEQYF.

This clonotype has at least ten counts. J is TRBJ2-7 and V is TRBV6-5, with 12 bases identical to TRBD2. This CDR3 is built from 16 residues. The germline V gene encodes CDR1 MNHEY and CDR2 SVGAGI. V gave up 2 bases and J gave up 2 bases; unmatched junction bases: 4. The CDR3, as DNA: TGTGCCAGCAGTTACCAGACTAGCGGGAGTGCCTACGAGCAGTACTTC. Translation gives CASSYQTSGSAYEQYF.

There are a few counts of this clonotype. The chain combines TRBV19 with TRBJ1-5; 7 bases map to TRBD1. This CDR3 has 13 residues. The germline V gene encodes CDR1 LNHDA and CDR2 SQIVND (reference sequence). V lost 4 bases to trimming and J lost 13 bases; unmatched junction nucleotides: 10. As DNA, the CDR3 is TGTGCCAGTAGTACCCTCGACAGGGTCACTCAGCATTTT. Amino acids: CASSTLDRVTQHF.

This clonotype appeared a few times. This chain uses TRBV5-6 with TRBJ2-5; D remains ambiguous. Trimming removed 2 bases at V and 0 bases at J, with 5 bases between. In germline, CDR1 is SGHDT, CDR2 YYEEEE. The CDR3 has 13 residues. For the CDR3, the DNA is TGTGCCAGCAGCTTTGAAAACCAAGAGACCCAGTACTTC. Protein: CASSFENQETQYF.

The chain is built from TRBV27 and TRBJ1-5; TRBD1 might be the D (5 bases). The germline V and J ends were trimmed by 6 bases and 5 bases, with 17 bases remaining between them. CDR1 is MNHEY and CDR2 is SMNVEV in the germline V gene (reference sequence). This CDR3 contains 15 residues. CDR3 nucleotides: TGTGCCAGCAGCATTATAGGGCAGGGTTATCAGCCCCAGCATTTT. This gives the protein CASSIIGQGYQPQHF.

This clonotype was counted between two and nine times. V is TRBV9 and J is TRBJ2-5; D is unresolved. Germline assignment: CDR1 SGDLS and CDR2 YYNGEE. There are 15 residues in the CDR3. Trimming took 4 bases from V and 0 from J, leaving 13 bases between them. This chain's CDR3 is CASSPPSGYQETQYF. In DNA, the CDR3 is TGTGCCAGCAGCCCACCATCCGGCTACCAAGAGACCCAGTACTTC.

This chain joins TRBV4-1 and TRBJ2-1, with TRBD2 matching 8 bases. CDR3 length: 16 amino acids. Germline V CDR1 and CDR2: MGHRA, YSYEKL. The J segment lost 2 bases and the V segment lost 1 base, leaving 4 bases of the junction unmatched. DNA of the CDR3: TGCGCCAGCAGCCAAGGTGAACTAGCGGCCTACAATGAGCAGTTCTTC. Protein product: CASSQGELAAYNEQFF.

A few counts support this clonotype. The chain carries TRBV5-5 and TRBJ2-6; TRBD1 matches at 12 bases. From germline, CDR1 is SGHKS and CDR2 YYEKEE (reference sequence). The CDR3 runs to 18 residues. The J segment lost 3 bases and the V segment lost 4 bases, leaving 8 bases of the junction unmatched. CDR3 in amino acids: CASSRVGDRGLGANVLTF. CDR3 sequence (DNA): TGTGCCAGCAGCCGGGTAGGGGACAGGGGGCTTGGGGCCAACGTCCTGACTTTC.